This entry concerns a single TCR beta chain. The antigen remains undetermined. The V gene's germline CDR1 is ENHRY and CDR2 SYGVKD. This CDR3 is built from 13 residues. V trimming: 4 bases; J trimming: 12 bases; junction bases outside the gene matches: 9. These data come from a study of shared clonotypes between healthy human individuals. Study background: The composition of the donors was two women and a few men aged 18 to 49.

Points from the study as a whole: Around 5.4% of naive CD4 clonotypes were common to a few donors. Larger estimated richness was generally seen in naive subsets than in memory subsets.

The assay was run at deep level. Sequencing used immunoSEQ multiplex PCR; TCRdb keeps in-frame clones, though not all of them. This table holds hundreds of thousands of clones, over 65% found once. The chain employs TRBV10-3 and TRBJ2-1; 7 bases match TRBD2. This clonotype originated in a woman aged 25 to 45 in good health. Material: memory CD4+ T cells sorted from blood. The sample's subset: CD45RA-negative fraction. The CDR3 reads CAISVLTSERQFF. The CDR3 DNA sequence: TGTGCCATCAGTGTACTAACTAGCGAGAGGCAGTTCTTC.